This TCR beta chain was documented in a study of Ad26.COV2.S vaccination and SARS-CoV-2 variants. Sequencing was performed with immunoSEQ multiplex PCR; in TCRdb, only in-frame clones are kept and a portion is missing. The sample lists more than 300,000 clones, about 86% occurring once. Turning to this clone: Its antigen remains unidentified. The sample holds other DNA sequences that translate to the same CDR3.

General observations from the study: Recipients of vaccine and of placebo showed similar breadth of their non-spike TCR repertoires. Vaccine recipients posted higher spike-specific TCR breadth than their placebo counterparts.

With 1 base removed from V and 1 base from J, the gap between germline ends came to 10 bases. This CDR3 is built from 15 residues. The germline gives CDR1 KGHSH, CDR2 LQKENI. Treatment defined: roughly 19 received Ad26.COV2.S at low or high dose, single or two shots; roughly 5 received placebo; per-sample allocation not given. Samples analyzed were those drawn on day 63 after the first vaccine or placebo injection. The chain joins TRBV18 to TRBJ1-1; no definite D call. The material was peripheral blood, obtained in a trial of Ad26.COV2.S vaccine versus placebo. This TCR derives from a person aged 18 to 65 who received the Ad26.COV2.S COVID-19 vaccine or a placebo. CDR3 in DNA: TGTGCCAGCTCACCACGAAGGCAGTCGAACACTGAAGCTTTCTTT. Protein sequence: CASSPRRQSNTEAFF.